This TCR beta chain originates from a study of blood T cell repertoires in COVID-19. Across the study: Sites across the United States, Italy and Spain contributed samples from acute and convalescent COVID-19. PBMCs, B-cell-depleted T cells, or T cells provided the cDNA or gDNA that made up the material.

Original processing methods: How many nucleated cells were present was estimated from reference gene primer amplification. TCRdb's copy holds only in-frame clones and misses some; the assay was immunoSEQ multiplex PCR. Clone size and the V and J calls come from that table; the DNA yielded D and trimming. The sample holds over 150,000 clones, 85% to 90% seen once. Per the germline V gene, CDR1 is SGHRS and CDR2 is YFSETQ. The CDR3 runs to 14 residues. Trimming took off 4 bases at V and 3 bases at J, with 14 bases between the two ends. This TCR was sampled from a man aged 40-49 years with active or convalescent COVID-19. The sequenced sample consisted of peripheral blood. The chain employs TRBV5-1 and TRBJ2-7; D is uncertain. The CDR3 spells CASSLDLSGYEQYF. CDR3 nucleotides: TGCGCCAGCAGCCTCGATCTATCTGGCTACGAGCAGTACTTC.